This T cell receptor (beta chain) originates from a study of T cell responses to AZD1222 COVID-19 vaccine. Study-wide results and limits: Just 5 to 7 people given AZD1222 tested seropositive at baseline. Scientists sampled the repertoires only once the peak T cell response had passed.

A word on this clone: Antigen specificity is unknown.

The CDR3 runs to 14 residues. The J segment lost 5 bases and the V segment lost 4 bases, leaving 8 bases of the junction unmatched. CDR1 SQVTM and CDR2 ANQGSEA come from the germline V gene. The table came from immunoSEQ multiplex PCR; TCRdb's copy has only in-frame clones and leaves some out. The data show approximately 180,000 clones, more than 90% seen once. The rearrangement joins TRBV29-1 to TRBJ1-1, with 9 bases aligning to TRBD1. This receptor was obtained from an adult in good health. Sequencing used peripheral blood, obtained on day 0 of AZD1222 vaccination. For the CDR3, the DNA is TGCAGCGTTGCTCCGGGACAGGGAATAACTGAAGCTTTCTTT. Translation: CSVAPGQGITEAFF.